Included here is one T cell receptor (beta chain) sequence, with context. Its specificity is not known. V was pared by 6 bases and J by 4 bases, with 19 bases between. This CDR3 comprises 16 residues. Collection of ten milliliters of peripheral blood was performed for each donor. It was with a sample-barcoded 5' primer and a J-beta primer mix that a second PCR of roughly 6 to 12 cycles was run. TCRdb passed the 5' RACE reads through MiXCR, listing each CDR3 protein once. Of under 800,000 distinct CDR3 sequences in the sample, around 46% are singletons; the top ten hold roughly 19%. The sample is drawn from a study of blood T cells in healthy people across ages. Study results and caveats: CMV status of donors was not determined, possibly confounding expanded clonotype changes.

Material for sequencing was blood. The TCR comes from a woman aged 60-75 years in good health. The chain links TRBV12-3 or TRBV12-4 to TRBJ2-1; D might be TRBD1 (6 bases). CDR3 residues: CASSPSWNRVYNEQFF. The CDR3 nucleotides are TGTGCCAGCAGCCCCTCGTGGAACAGGGTGTACAATGAGCAGTTCTTC.